The rows below give T cell receptor beta chains drawn from one sample of a study of preoperative IRX-2 immunotherapy in early breast cancer. TCRdb's table, derived via immunoSEQ multiplex PCR, lists solely in-frame clones and lacks some. The table has around 6,000 clones, under 85% seen once; the top ten hold around 19%. The material was tumor tissue, obtained before IRX-2 immunotherapy. The receptor source for this set is a human donor with breast cancer. Both conserved end residues are part of each CDR3. Each record gives: V gene, J gene, CDR3 protein.

TRBV6-8,TRBJ1-5,CAISPRRGFNQPQHF
TRBV19,TRBJ1-2,CASRQGLNGYTF
TRBV19,TRBJ1-1,CASRPSQGGVVQAFF
TRBV18,TRBJ2-7,CASSPRVDYEQYF
TRBV11-3,TRBJ1-1,CASRTEGMNTEAFF
TRBV7-1,TRBJ2-1,CASSFRTGENNEQFF
TRBV28,TRBJ1-1,CASIGFGGPALTEAFF
TRBV11-3,TRBJ2-2,CASSPDSGTTNTGELFF
TRBV23-1,TRBJ2-7,CASSLTPGTGFNEQYF
TRBV11-3,TRBJ2-3,CASSPWASGGTDTQYF
TRBV6-8,TRBJ1-1,CASSYSTFGHGFRDTEAFF
TRBV7-4,TRBJ1-4,CASSRRQGIREKLFF
TRBV7-7,TRBJ2-2,CARSLATGGTGELFF
TRBV5-1,TRBJ1-6,CASSLDQISYNSPLHF
TRBV5-1,TRBJ2-2,CASSLADSYTGELFF
TRBV11-3,TRBJ2-3,CASSLLGLAGASVTDTQYF
TRBV6-8,TRBJ2-5,CASSYSASSGGGETQYF
TRBV19,TRBJ1-1,CASSNKGVGTEAFF
TRBV28,TRBJ2-2,CASSPQGGELFF
TRBV11-3,TRBJ1-1,CASSPLPGQPNTEAFF
TRBV19,TRBJ1-4,CASSTGRQDLAINEKLFF
TRBV29-1,TRBJ2-6,CSAAPTGDNVLTF
TRBV12-5,TRBJ2-7,CASGLGQGTIHEQYF
TRBV6-8,TRBJ2-7,CASSYVQSYEQYF
TRBV6-8,TRBJ2-1,CASSAGHLSLYNEQFF
TRBV23-1,TRBJ2-5,CASSRGLAGRFQETQYF
TRBV6-4,TRBJ2-5,CASRLSGTENF
TRBV4-1,TRBJ1-2,CASSHRRGYGYTF
TRBV11-3,TRBJ1-5,CASSLGTPGTWNQPQHF
TRBV5-1,TRBJ2-5,CASSLVSGAGETQYF
TRBV1,TRBJ1-2,CASSLSVSNYGYTF
TRBV18,TRBJ2-1,CASSPDRIGYNEQFF
TRBV23-1,TRBJ1-1,CASSLGQGAEAFF
TRBV28,TRBJ2-2,CASSLWTLTNTGELFF
TRBV6-8,TRBJ2-3,CASSANGGGSTDTQYF
TRBV12-5,TRBJ2-6,CATSRASSGANVLTF
TRBV6-8,TRBJ1-1,CASSYSSGDLSTEAFF
TRBV19,TRBJ1-1,CASSRGQISEAFF
TRBV19,TRBJ1-4,CASSWSQGGEKLFF
TRBV18,TRBJ1-1,CASSPPSRGPNTEAFF
TRBV28,TRBJ1-2,CASQGAPNYGYTF
TRBV5-1,TRBJ2-1,CASSSLPGTGSFDEQFF
TRBV7-5,TRBJ2-4,CASSFSGWVAKNIQYF
TRBV15,TRBJ2-1,CATSREGIAEGAKQFF
TRBV15,TRBJ1-5,CATSRDDRGLTPQHF
TRBV6-8,TRBJ1-6,CASSWGQTITPLHF
TRBV14,TRBJ2-7,CASSPGLLPRYEQYF
TRBV27,TRBJ2-3,CASSGLGLAGSGTQYF
TRBV23-1,TRBJ2-5,CASSQLYRDQETQYF